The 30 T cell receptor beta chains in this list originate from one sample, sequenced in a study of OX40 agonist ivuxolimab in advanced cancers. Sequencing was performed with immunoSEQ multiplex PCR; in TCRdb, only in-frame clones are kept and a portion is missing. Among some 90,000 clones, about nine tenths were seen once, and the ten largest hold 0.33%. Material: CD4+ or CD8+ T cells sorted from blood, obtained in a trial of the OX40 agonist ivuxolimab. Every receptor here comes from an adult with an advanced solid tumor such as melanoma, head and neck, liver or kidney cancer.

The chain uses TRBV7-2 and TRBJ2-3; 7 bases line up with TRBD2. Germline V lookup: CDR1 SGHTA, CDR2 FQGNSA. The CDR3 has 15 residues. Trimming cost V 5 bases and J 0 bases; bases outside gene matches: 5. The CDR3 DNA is TGTGCCAGCAGCGCCAGACTAGCTAGCACAGATACGCAGTATTTT. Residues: CASSARLASTDTQYF.

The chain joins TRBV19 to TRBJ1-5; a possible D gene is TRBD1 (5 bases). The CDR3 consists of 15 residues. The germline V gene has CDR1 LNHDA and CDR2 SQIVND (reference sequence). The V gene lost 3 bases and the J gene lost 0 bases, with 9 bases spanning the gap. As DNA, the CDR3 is TGTGCCAGTAGTATGGGCCAGGGTAGCAATCAGCCCCAGCATTTT. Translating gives CASSMGQGSNQPQHF.

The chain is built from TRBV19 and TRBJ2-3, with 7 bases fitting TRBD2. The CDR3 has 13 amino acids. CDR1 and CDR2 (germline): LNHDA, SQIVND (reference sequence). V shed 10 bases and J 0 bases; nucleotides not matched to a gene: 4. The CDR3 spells CATRESSTDTQYF. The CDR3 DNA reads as TGTGCCACGCGGGAGTCTAGCACAGATACGCAGTATTTT.

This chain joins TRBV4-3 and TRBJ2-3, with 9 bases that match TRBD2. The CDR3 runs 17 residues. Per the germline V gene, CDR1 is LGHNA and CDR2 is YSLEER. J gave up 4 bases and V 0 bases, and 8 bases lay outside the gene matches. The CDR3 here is CASSQDHRAGGSDTQYF. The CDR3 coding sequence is TGCGCCAGCAGCCAAGATCATCGAGCGGGAGGATCAGATACGCAGTATTTT.

The CDR3 is CATLPAIGQGGYEQYF. In DNA form, the CDR3 reads TGTGCCACCCTACCGGCCATTGGGCAGGGGGGCTACGAGCAGTACTTC. This chain uses TRBV28 with TRBJ2-7; maybe TRBD1 (7 bases). V was pared by 10 bases and J by 3 bases, with 25 bases between. The length of the CDR3 is 16 residues. The germline CDR1 and CDR2 sequences are MDHEN and SYDVKM.

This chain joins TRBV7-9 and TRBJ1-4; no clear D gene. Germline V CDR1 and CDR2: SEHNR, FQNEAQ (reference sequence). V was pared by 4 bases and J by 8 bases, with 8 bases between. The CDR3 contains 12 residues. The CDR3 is CASSSVGEKLFF. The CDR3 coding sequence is TGTGCCAGCAGCTCGGTAGGGGAAAAACTGTTTTTT. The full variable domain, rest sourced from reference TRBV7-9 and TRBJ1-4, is DTGVSQNPRHKITKRGQNVTFRCDPISEHNRLYWYRQTLGQGPEFLTYFQNEAQLEKSRLLSDRFSAERPKGSFSTLEIQRTEQGDSAMYLCASSSVGEKLFFGSGTQLSVL.

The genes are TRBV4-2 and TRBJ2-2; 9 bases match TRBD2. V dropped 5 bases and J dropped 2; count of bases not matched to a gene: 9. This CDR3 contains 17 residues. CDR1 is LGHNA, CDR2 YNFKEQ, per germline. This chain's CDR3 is CASSKTLSGGNTGELFF. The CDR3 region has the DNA TGTGCCAGCAGCAAGACACTTAGCGGGGGTAACACCGGGGAGCTGTTTTTT.

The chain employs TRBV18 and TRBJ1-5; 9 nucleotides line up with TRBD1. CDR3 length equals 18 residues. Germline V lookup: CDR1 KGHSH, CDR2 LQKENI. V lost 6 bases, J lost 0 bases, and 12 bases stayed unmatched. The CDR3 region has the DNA TGTGCCAGCTCTCAGGGGACAGGGTCTACTACTAGCAATCAGCCCCAGCATTTT. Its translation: CASSQGTGSTTSNQPQHF.

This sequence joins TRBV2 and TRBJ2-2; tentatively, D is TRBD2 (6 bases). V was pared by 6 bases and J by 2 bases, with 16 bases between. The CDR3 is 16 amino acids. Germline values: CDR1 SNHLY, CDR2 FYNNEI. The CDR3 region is CASRPPGLVNTGELFF. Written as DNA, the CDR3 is TGTGCCAGCAGGCCCCCGGGACTGGTAAACACCGGGGAGCTGTTTTTT.

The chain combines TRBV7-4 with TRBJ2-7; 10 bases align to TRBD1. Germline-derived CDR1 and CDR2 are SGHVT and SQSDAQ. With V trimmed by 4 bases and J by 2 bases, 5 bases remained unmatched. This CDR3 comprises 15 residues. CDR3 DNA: TGTGCCAGCAGCTCCCGGACAGGGGGGGCCTACGAGCAGTACTTC. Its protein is CASSSRTGGAYEQYF.

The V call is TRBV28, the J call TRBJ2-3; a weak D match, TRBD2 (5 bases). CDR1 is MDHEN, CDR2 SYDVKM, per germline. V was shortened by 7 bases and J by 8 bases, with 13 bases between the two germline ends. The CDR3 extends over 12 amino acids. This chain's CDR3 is CASTQIRGTQYF. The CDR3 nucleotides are TGTGCCAGCACCCAGATACGGGGTACGCAGTATTTT.

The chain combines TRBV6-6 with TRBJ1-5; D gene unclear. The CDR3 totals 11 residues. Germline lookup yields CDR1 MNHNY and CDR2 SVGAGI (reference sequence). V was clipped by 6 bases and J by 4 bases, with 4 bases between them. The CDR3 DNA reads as TGTGCCAGCAGCGAAAATCAGCCCCAGCATTTT. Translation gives CASSENQPQHF.

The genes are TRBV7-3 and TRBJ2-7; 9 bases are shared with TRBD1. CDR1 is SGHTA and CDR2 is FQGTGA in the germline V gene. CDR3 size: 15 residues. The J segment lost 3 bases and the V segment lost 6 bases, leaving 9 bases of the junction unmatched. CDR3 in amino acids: CASSRTGASDYEQYF. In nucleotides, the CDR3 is TGTGCCAGCAGTCGGACAGGGGCGTCGGACTACGAGCAGTACTTC.

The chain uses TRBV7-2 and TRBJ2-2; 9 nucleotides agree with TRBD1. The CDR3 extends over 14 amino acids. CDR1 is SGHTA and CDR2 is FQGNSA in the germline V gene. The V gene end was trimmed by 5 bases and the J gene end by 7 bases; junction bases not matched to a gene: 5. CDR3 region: CASSPQGAGGELFF. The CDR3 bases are TGTGCCAGCAGCCCACAGGGGGCCGGCGGGGAGCTGTTTTTT.

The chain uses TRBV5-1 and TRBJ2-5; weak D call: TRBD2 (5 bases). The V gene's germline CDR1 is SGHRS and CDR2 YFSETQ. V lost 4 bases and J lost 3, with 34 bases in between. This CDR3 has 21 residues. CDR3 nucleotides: TGCGCCAGCAGCCCTGGAAGTGAAGTAGCGAAAATGTGGGTGGGTGAAGAGACCCAGTACTTC. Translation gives CASSPGSEVAKMWVGEETQYF.

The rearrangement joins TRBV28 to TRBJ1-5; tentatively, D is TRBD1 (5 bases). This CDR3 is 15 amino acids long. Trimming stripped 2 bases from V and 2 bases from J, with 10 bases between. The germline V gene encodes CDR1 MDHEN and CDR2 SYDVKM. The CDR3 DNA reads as TGTGCCAGCAGTTTAGGGGCGTTTGGCAATCAGCCCCAGCATTTT. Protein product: CASSLGAFGNQPQHF. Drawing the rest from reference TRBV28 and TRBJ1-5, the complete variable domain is DVKVTQSSRYLVKRTGEKVFLECVQDMDHENMFWYRQDPGLGLRLIYFSYDVKMKEKGDIPEGYSVSREKKERFSLILESASTNQTSMYLCASSLGAFGNQPQHFGDGTRLSIL.

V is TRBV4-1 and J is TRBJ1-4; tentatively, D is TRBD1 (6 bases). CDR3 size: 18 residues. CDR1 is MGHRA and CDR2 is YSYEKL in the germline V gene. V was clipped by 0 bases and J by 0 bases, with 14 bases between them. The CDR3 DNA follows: TGCGCCAGCAGCCAAGATCGCGGACAGCATGCAACTAATGAAAAACTGTTTTTT. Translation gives CASSQDRGQHATNEKLFF.

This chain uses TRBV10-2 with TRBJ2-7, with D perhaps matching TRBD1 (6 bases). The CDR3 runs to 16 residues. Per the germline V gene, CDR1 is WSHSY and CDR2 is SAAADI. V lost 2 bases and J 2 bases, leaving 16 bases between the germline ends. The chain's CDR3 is CASSEPGTLGAYEQYF. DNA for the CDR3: TGCGCCAGCAGTGAGCCGGGGACACTCGGAGCCTACGAGCAGTACTTC.

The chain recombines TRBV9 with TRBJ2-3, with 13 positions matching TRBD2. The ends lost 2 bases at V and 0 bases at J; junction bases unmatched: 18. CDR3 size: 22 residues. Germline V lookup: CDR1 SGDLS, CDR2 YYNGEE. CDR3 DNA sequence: TGTGCCAGCAGCGTCACTAGCGGGAGGGTCGAGAAGCCGGGGTTAAGCACAGATACGCAGTATTTT. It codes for CASSVTSGRVEKPGLSTDTQYF.

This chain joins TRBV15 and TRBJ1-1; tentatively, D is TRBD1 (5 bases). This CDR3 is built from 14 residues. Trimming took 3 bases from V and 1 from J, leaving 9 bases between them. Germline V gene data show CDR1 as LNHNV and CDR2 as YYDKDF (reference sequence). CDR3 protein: CATSRTGGNTEAFF. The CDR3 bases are TGTGCCACCAGCAGGACTGGGGGGAACACTGAAGCTTTCTTT.

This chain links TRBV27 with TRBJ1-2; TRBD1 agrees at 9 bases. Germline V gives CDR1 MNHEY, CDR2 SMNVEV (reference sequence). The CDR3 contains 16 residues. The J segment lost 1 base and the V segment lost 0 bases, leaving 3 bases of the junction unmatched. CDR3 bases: TGTGCCAGCAGTTTATCGATGACAGGGGGTAACTATGGCTACACCTTC. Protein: CASSLSMTGGNYGYTF.

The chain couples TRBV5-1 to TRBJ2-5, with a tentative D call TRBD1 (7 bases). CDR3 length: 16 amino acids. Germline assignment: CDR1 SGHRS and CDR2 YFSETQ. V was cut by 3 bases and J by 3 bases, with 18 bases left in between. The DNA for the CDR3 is TGCGCCAGCAGCTCACGACAGGGAGGTGGAGAAGAGACCCAGTACTTC. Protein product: CASSSRQGGGEETQYF.

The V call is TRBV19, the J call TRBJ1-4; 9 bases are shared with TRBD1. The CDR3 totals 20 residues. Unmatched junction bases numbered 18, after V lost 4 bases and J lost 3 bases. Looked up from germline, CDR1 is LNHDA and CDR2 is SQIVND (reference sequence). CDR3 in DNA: TGTGCCAGTAGTAGAAAAGGACAGGGGACCCGCGGAACGGCTAATGAAAAACTGTTTTTT. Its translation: CASSRKGQGTRGTANEKLFF.

The CDR3 is CASSQELENEQFF. Here the CDR3 DNA reads TGCGCCAGCAGCCAAGAACTCGAGAATGAGCAGTTCTTC. V is TRBV4-3 and J is TRBJ2-1; D gene uncertain. Deletions cut 0 bases from V and 7 bases from J, with 7 bases between. From germline, CDR1 is LGHNA and CDR2 YSLEER. CDR3 length: 13 amino acids.

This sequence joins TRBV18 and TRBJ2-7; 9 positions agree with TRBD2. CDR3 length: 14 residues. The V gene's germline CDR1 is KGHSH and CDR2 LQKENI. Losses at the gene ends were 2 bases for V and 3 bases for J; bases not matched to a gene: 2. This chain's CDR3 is CASSPRLADYEQYF. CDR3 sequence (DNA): TGTGCCAGCTCACCAAGACTAGCGGACTACGAGCAGTACTTC.

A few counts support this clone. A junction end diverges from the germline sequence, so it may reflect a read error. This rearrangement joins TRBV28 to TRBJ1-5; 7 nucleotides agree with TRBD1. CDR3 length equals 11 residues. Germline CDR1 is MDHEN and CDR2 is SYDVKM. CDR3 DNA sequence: TGTGCCAGCAGAGACGCGGACAGGACGGCTTTT. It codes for CASRDADRTAF.

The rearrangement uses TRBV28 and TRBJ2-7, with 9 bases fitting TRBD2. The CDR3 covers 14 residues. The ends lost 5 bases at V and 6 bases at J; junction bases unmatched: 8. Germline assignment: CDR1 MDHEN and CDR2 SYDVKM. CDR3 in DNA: TGTGCCAGCAGTCCCCCGGGACTAGCTGGCGAGCAGTACTTC. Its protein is CASSPPGLAGEQYF.

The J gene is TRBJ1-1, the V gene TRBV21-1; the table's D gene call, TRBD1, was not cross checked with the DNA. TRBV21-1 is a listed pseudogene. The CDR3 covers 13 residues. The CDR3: CASSRTGATEAFF. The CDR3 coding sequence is TGTGCCAGCAGTAGGACAGGGGCCACTGAAGCTTTCTTT.

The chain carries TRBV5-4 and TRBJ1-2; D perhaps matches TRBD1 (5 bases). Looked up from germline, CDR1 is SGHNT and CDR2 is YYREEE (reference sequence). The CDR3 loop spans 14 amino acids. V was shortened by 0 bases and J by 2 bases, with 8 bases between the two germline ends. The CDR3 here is CASSLDRSNYGYTF. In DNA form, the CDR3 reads TGTGCCAGCAGCTTGGACAGGTCGAACTATGGCTACACCTTC.

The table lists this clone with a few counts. CDR3 residues: CASSYSWQSHQPQHF. The CDR3, as DNA: TGTGCCAGCAGTTACTCGTGGCAGTCCCATCAGCCCCAGCATTTT. The chain uses TRBV6-5 and TRBJ1-5; D remains ambiguous. There are 15 residues in the CDR3. Looked up from germline, CDR1 is MNHEY and CDR2 is SVGAGI. Between the trimmed V and J ends, which lost 0 bases and 5 bases, there was a span of 11 bases.